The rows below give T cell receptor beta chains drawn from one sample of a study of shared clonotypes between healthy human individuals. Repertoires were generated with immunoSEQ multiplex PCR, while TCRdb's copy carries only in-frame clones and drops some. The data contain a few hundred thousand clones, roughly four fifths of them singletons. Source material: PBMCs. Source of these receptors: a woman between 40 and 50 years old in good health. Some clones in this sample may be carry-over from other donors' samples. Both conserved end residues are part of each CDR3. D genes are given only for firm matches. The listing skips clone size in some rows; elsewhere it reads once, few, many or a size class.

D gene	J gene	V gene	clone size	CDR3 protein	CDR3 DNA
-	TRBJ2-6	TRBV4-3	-	CASSRTAGANVLTF	TGCGCCAGCAGCCGGACAGCTGGGGCCAACGTCCTGACTTTC
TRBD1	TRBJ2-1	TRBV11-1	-	CASSAISSGDRTSNEQFF	TGTGCCAGCAGCGCTATATCTTCCGGGGACAGAACCTCCAATGAGCAGTTCTTC
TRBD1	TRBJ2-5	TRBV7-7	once	CASSPNRGGETQYF	TGTGCTAGCAGCCCCAACAGGGGTGGGGAGACCCAGTACTTC
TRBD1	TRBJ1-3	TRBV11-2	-	CASSVRGTGNTIYF	TGTGCCAGCAGCGTCAGGGGGACTGGAAACACCATATATTTT
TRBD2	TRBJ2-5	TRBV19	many	CASSISSGGVKTQYF	TGTGCCAGTAGTATATCTAGCGGGGGGGTCAAGACCCAGTACTTC
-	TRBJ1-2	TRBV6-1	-	CASSEGSADLNYGYTF	TGTGCCAGCAGTGAAGGGTCGGCAGATTTAAACTATGGCTACACCTTC
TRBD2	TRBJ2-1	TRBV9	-	CASSPLAGPYNEQFF	TGTGCCAGCAGCCCCCTAGCGGGCCCCTACAATGAGCAGTTCTTC
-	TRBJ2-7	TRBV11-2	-	CASSLEGHEQYF	TGTGCCAGCAGCTTAGAAGGGCACGAGCAGTACTTC
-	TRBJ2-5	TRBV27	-	CASSPRDNQETQYF	TGTGCCAGCAGTCCCCGGGACAACCAAGAGACCCAGTACTTC
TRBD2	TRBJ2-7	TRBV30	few	CAWMASGKYEQYF	TGTGCCTGGATGGCTAGCGGGAAGTACGAGCAGTACTTC
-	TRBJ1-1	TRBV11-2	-	CASSFGRGTEAFF	TGTGCCAGCAGCTTCGGCAGGGGCACTGAAGCTTTCTTT
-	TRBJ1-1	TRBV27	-	CASSPALNTEAFF	TGTGCCAGCAGTCCTGCCTTGAACACTGAAGCTTTCTTT
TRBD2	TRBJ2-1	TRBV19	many	CASSILAGGGNNEQFF	TGTGCCAGTAGTATACTAGCGGGAGGTGGGAACAATGAGCAGTTCTTC
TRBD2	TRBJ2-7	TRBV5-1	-	CASSTGTSGYSYEQYF	TGCGCCAGCAGCACCGGGACTAGCGGGTACTCCTACGAGCAGTACTTC
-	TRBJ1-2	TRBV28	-	CASREGPNYGYTF	TGTGCCAGCAGGGAGGGACCTAACTATGGCTACACCTTC
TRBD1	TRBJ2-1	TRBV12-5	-	CASGRTGYYNEQFF	TGTGCTAGTGGGCGGACAGGGTACTACAATGAGCAGTTCTTC
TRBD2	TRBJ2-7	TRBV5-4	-	CASSLQRERYEQYF	TGTGCCAGCAGCCTGCAGCGGGAGCGGTACGAGCAGTACTTC
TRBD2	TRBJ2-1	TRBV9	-	CASSVGLAGYNEQFF	TGTGCCAGCAGCGTAGGGCTAGCGGGCTACAATGAGCAGTTCTTC
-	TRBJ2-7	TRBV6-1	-	CASSDGITSIYEQYF	TGTGCCAGCAGTGACGGAATAACGTCCATCTACGAGCAGTACTTC
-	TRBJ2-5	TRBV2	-	CASKGDQWETQYF	TGTGCCAGCAAGGGGGACCAATGGGAGACCCAGTACTTC
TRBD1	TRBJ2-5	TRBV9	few	CASSVGGTGAETQYF	TGTGCCAGCAGCGTAGGTGGGACAGGGGCAGAGACCCAGTACTTC
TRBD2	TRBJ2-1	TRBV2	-	CASSRLAGAHNEQFF	TGTGCCAGCAGTAGACTAGCGGGAGCCCACAATGAGCAGTTCTTC
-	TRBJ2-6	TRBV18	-	CASSPLRAPPSGANVLTF	TGTGCCAGCTCACCATTGAGGGCCCCACCTTCTGGGGCCAACGTCCTGACTTTC
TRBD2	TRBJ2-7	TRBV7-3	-	CASSLNGGSTYEQYF	TGTGCCAGCAGCTTAAATGGCGGGAGTACCTACGAGCAGTACTTC
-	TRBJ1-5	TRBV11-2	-	CASSNGPPGNQPQHF	TGTGCCAGCAGTAACGGGCCACCGGGCAATCAGCCCCAGCATTTT
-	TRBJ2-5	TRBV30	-	CAWSRRDIFSETQYF	TGTGCCTGGAGTAGGCGGGACATTTTTTCAGAGACCCAGTACTTC
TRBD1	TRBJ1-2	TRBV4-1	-	CASSRIQGANYGYTF	TGCGCCAGCAGCCGGATTCAGGGGGCTAACTATGGCTACACCTTC
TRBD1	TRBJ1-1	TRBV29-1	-	CSAPQGAGTEAFF	TGCAGCGCCCCACAGGGGGCCGGCACTGAAGCTTTCTTT